The 26 T cell receptor delta chains below all came from one sample that was sequenced in a study of Vδ1+ human thymocytes. Overall study results and limits: Thymic TRG and TRD repertoires appeared highly polyclonal.

Which antigens these TCRs recognize remains unknown. Sequences come from RNA converted to cDNA by reverse transcription. Pooled V-gene forward primers with one constant-region reverse primer generated the CDR3 amplicons by multiplex PCR. TCRdb reran clone calling via CATT on the multiplex PCR reads. The repertoire holds some 73,000 delta-chain clones, around 30% seen once, with under 0.3% in the top ten. Sequencing input: Vdelta1+ gamma-delta thymocytes from the thymus. Specified subset: FACS-sorted CD3+ TCRalphabeta- TCRVdelta1+ TCRVdelta2- thymocytes. These receptors all stem from a boy under three years old who had congenital heart surgery.

The V call is TRDV1, the J call TRDJ1; 10 bases line up with TRDD3. This CDR3 has 23 amino acids. Germline assignment: CDR1 TSWWSYY and CDR2 QGS. The junction had 23 bases not matched to a gene; V was cut back by 1 base and J by 0 bases. The CDR3 DNA reads TGTGCTCTTGGGGAACATTCTCCCGACTGGGGGATGCCGAGGCAGGGGTACACCGATAAACTCATCTTT. This gives the protein CALGEHSPDWGMPRQGYTDKLIF.

The genes are TRDV1 and TRDJ1; 11 bases fit TRDD3. The CDR3 runs 25 residues. CDR1 is TSWWSYY, CDR2 QGS, per germline. The junction had 33 bases not matched to a gene; V was cut back by 0 bases and J by 6 bases. The CDR3 here is CALGELEAYRGQFGGYVIQPNKLIF. For the CDR3, the DNA is TGTGCTCTTGGGGAACTAGAGGCCTACAGGGGACAGTTTGGGGGATACGTTATACAGCCAAATAAACTCATCTTT.

To note about this clone: The junction does not match germline at one end; this may be a read error. V and J are TRDV1 and TRDJ1; TRDD3 matches at 9 bases. The CDR3 covers 21 residues. Germline CDR1 reads TSWWSYY; CDR2 reads QGS. The DNA of the CDR3 is TGTGCTCTTGCGGAACTAGACTACCCCCTCTGGGGGATGGGGTACACCGATAAACTCATCTTT. Amino acid sequence: CALAELDYPLWGMGYTDKLIF.

This clone has just a few counts. The chain recombines TRDV1 with TRDJ1; no firm D call. The germline V and J ends were trimmed by 7 bases and 7 bases, with 22 bases remaining between them. The CDR3 spans 15 residues. Germline values: CDR1 TSWWSYY, CDR2 QGS. The CDR3: CALEPNPTPDGKLIF. CDR3 DNA sequence: TGTGCTCTTGAACCAAACCCAACCCCAGATGGTAAACTCATCTTT.

As to this clone: One end of the junction varies from germline; a read error may be responsible. The identical CDR3 is also encoded by other nucleotide sequences in the sample. V and J are TRDV1 and TRDJ1; 8 bases are a match to TRDD2. Per germline, CDR1 TSWWSYY and CDR2 QGS. There are 22 residues in the CDR3. The CDR3 sequence is CALGTFLPTPYWEKVYTDKLIF. DNA for the CDR3: TGTGCTCTTGGGACCTTTCTTCCTACGCCGTACTGGGAGAAGGTGTACACTGATAAACTCATCTTT.

This chain uses TRDV1 with TRDJ1, with 8 bases fitting TRDD3. Per germline, CDR1 TSWWSYY and CDR2 QGS. This CDR3 is 20 amino acids long. Germline trimming cut 1 base from V and 2 bases from J; bases unmatched to any gene: 18. The CDR3 DNA follows: TGTGCTCTTGGGGAACCTCCCTACGGCTGGGGGAAAAGGGATACCGATAAACTCATCTTT. Protein: CALGEPPYGWGKRDTDKLIF.

This clone was counted between two and nine times. This sequence joins TRDV1 and TRDJ1; tentative D call: TRDD2 (6 bases). The CDR3 contains 20 residues. Germline V lookup: CDR1 TSWWSYY, CDR2 QGS. V was trimmed by 0 bases and J by 1 base, leaving 24 bases between them. CDR3 DNA sequence: TGTGCTCTTGGGGAACTCCCCGCCTTCCGATGGGATCCGACCACCGATAAACTCATCTTT. This encodes CALGELPAFRWDPTTDKLIF.

In regard to this clone: Sequence at one end of the junction differs from germline and may be a read error. J is TRDJ1 and V is TRDV1; a possible D gene is TRDD3 (5 bases). The length of the CDR3 is 14 residues. Per germline, CDR1 TSWWSYY and CDR2 QGS. In DNA, the CDR3 is TGTGCTCTTTCCCTGGGACCCGGGACCGATCAACTCATCTTT. Protein: CALSLGPGTDQLIF.

The chain employs TRDV1 and TRDJ1; D is undetermined. Germline V gene sequence: CDR1 TSWWSYY, CDR2 QGS. CDR3 length: 16 residues. Trimming left V 1 base short and J 0 bases short, with 12 bases between. CDR3 region: CALGEPFVSHTDKLIF. The CDR3, as DNA: TGTGCTCTTGGGGAACCTTTTGTCTCCCACACCGATAAACTCATCTTT.

V gene TRDV2 combines with J gene TRDJ1; the D gene is possibly TRDD3 (10 bases). V lost 2 bases and J 2 bases, leaving 29 bases between the germline ends. Per the germline V gene, CDR1 is GEAIGNYY and CDR2 is EKD. The CDR3 runs to 20 residues. CDR3: CACDIPFLLRRGDTTDKLIF. The CDR3 DNA reads as TGTGCCTGTGACATCCCCTTCCTACTTAGGAGGGGGGATACGACCGATAAACTCATCTTT.

The chain uses TRDV1 and TRDJ1; 10 nucleotides agree with TRDD3. CDR3 length equals 22 residues. V gave up 2 bases and J gave up 1 base; unmatched junction bases: 22. Per the germline V gene, CDR1 is TSWWSYY and CDR2 is QGS. The CDR3 reads CALGERLPTGTGGSDRTDKLIF. CDR3 in DNA: TGTGCTCTTGGGGAAAGACTTCCGACCGGTACTGGGGGATCCGACCGCACCGATAAACTCATCTTT.

This chain uses TRDV1 with TRDJ1, with D possibly being TRDD2 (8 bases). The CDR3 runs to 17 residues. The germline V gene encodes CDR1 TSWWSYY and CDR2 QGS. Between the trimmed V and J ends, which lost 5 bases and 3 bases, there was a span of 22 bases. The CDR3 bases are TGTGCTCTTGGGTCTTCCTACTTGGGGATAGTCGCCGATAAACTCATCTTT. Encoded protein: CALGSSYLGIVADKLIF.

The table lists this clone with a few counts. The V and J genes are TRDV1 and TRDJ1; TRDD3 aligns across 13 bases. CDR3 size: 22 residues. J was trimmed by 1 base and V by 2 bases; bases with no gene match: 19. Per germline, CDR1 TSWWSYY and CDR2 QGS. DNA for the CDR3: TGTGCTCTTGGGGAAAACCGGCCCCTAGTTAAGGACTGGGGGATACGCACCGATAAACTCATCTTT. Translated: CALGENRPLVKDWGIRTDKLIF.

The chain combines TRDV1 with TRDJ1; tentative D call: TRDD3 (6 bases). Germline lookup yields CDR1 TSWWSYY and CDR2 QGS. This CDR3 region has 19 residues. V was clipped by 1 base and J by 0 bases, with 21 bases between them. The CDR3 coding sequence is TGTGCTCTTGGGGAACCCAGCTGGGGTCCGCCCTTGTACACCGATAAACTCATCTTT. Translating it yields CALGEPSWGPPLYTDKLIF.

This rearrangement joins TRDV1 to TRDJ1; D is possibly TRDD3 (8 bases). V lost 4 bases, J lost 0 bases, and 30 bases lay in between. The CDR3 spans 21 residues. The germline V gene has CDR1 TSWWSYY and CDR2 QGS. The CDR3: CALGAGLPQVLGGLDTDKLIF. In DNA form, the CDR3 reads TGTGCTCTTGGGGCCGGCCTTCCTCAGGTACTGGGGGGTCTAGACACCGATAAACTCATCTTT.

The chain employs TRDV1 and TRDJ1; 7 bases fit TRDD3. CDR3 length: 21 residues. CDR1 is TSWWSYY and CDR2 is QGS in the germline V gene. The J segment lost 7 bases and the V segment lost 1 base, leaving 27 bases of the junction unmatched. The CDR3 bases are TGTGCTCTTGGGGAACCTTGTCTTTCGTCTTCTATAGCCACTGGGGTTGTTAAACTCATCTTT. Translation gives CALGEPCLSSSIATGVVKLIF.

The chain carries TRDV1 and TRDJ2; the match to TRDD3 covers 12 bases. V gave up 0 bases and J gave up 0 bases; unmatched junction bases: 17. The CDR3 runs 23 residues. Germline lookup yields CDR1 TSWWSYY and CDR2 QGS. CDR3 residues: CALGELSPPTGGYTLALTAQLFF. The CDR3 region has the DNA TGTGCTCTTGGGGAACTTTCCCCTCCTACTGGGGGATACACCCTTGCTTTGACAGCACAACTCTTCTTT.

V and J are TRDV1 and TRDJ1, with a possible D match to TRDD3 (10 bases). With 8 bases removed from V and 2 bases from J, the gap between germline ends came to 33 bases. From germline, CDR1 is TSWWSYY and CDR2 QGS. This CDR3 is 20 amino acids long. CDR3 sequence: CALRSPSYRGIREGTDKLIF. DNA of the CDR3: TGTGCTCTTAGGTCCCCTTCCTACAGGGGGATACGCGAAGGGACCGATAAACTCATCTTT.

This rearrangement joins TRDV1 to TRDJ1, with D possibly TRDD3 on 5 matching bases. The CDR3 runs to 15 residues. Germline V gene sequence: CDR1 TSWWSYY, CDR2 QGS. Trimming removed 5 bases from V and 0 bases from J, with 13 bases in between. CDR3 DNA: TGTGCTCTTGGGCGGGGGCTTGGAGACACCGATAAACTCATCTTT. This gives the protein CALGRGLGDTDKLIF.

This clone came up a few times. The chain carries TRDV1 and TRDJ1; 12 positions match TRDD3. Unmatched junction bases numbered 24, after V lost 2 bases and J lost 2 bases. Per the germline V gene, CDR1 is TSWWSYY and CDR2 is QGS. There are 23 residues in the CDR3. CDR3 in amino acids: CALGEILLPGYTGGYRNTDKLIF. The DNA of the CDR3 is TGTGCTCTTGGGGAAATCCTCCTCCCGGGATATACTGGGGGATACAGGAATACCGATAAACTCATCTTT.

In its sample, this clone was seen a few times. The junction departs from the called germline gene at one end, perhaps through a read error. The same CDR3 is also encoded by other DNA sequences in this sample. The chain employs TRDV1 and TRDJ1; TRDD3 agrees at 7 bases. CDR3 length: 17 amino acids. In germline, CDR1 is TSWWSYY, CDR2 QGS. CDR3: CALGEPTRGILADKLIF. The CDR3 DNA reads as TGTGCCCTTGGGGAACCTACTAGGGGGATCTTGGCCGATAAACTCATCTTT.

This rearrangement joins TRDV1 to TRDJ1, with D hard to call. This CDR3 has 14 residues. The germline V gene has CDR1 TSWWSYY and CDR2 QGS. V was trimmed by 4 bases and J by 2 bases, leaving 11 bases between them. CDR3 nucleotide sequence: TGTGCTCTTGGGGGCCCCCACCGGACCGATAAACTCATCTTT. Protein: CALGGPHRTDKLIF.

This chain links TRDV1 with TRDJ1, with 10 bases lining up with TRDD3. Germline values: CDR1 TSWWSYY, CDR2 QGS. The CDR3 extends over 13 amino acids. With 9 bases clipped from V and 9 bases from J, the junction kept 10 bases outside the gene matches. The CDR3: CALGLGDRWELIF. CDR3 nucleotides: TGTGCTCTCGGTCTGGGGGATAGATGGGAACTCATCTTT.

The chain couples TRDV1 to TRDJ1; D is ambiguous. V lost 1 base to trimming and J lost 2 bases, with 23 bases between them. The CDR3 sequence is 19 residues long. Germline V gene sequence: CDR1 TSWWSYY, CDR2 QGS. The CDR3 DNA follows: TGTGCTCTTGGGGAACGACCTGTGCTTTCAGGGACGCAGACCGATAAACTCATCTTT. It yields the protein CALGERPVLSGTQTDKLIF.

This chain connects TRDV1 to TRDJ1, with 10 bases identical to TRDD3. Germline assignment: CDR1 TSWWSYY and CDR2 QGS. This CDR3 has 20 amino acids. The trim removed 4 bases at V and 0 bases at J, leaving 17 bases unmatched. The CDR3 loop is CALGVWNRYVLGDHTDKLIF. CDR3 sequence (DNA): TGTGCTCTTGGGGTATGGAACCGTTACGTACTGGGGGATCACACCGATAAACTCATCTTT.

The genes are TRDV1 and TRDJ1; weak D call: TRDD2 (9 bases). V was clipped by 5 bases and J by 0 bases, with 31 bases between them. Germline V gene lookup returns CDR1 TSWWSYY and CDR2 QGS. The CDR3 sequence is 21 residues long. The CDR3 DNA reads TGTGCTCTTGGGCTCCAGGAACCTTCCTACGTACTGGGGGGGTACACCGATAAACTCATCTTT. The encoded protein is CALGLQEPSYVLGGYTDKLIF.